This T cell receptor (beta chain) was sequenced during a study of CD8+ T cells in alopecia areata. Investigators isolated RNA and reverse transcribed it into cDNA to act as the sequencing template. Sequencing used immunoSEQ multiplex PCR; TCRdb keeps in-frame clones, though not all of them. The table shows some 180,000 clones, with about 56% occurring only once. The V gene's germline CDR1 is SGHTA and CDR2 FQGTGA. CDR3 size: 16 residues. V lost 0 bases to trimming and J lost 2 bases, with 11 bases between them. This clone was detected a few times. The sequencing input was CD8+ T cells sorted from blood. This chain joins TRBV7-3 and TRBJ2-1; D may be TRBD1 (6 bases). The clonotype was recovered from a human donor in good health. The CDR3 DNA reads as TGTGCCAGCAGCTTAACATCAGGGGCAGCCTACAATGAGCAGTTCTTC. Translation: CASSLTSGAAYNEQFF.